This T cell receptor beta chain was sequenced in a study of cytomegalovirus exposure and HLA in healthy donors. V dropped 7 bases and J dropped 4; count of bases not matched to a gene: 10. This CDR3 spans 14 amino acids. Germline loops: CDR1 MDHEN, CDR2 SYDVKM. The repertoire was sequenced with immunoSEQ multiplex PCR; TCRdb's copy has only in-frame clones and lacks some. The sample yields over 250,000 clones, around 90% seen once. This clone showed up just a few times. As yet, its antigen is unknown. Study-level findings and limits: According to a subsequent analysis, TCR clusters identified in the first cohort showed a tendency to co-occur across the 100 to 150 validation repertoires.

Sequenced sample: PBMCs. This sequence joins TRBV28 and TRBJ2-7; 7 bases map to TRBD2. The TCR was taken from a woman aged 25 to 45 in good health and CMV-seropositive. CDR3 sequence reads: CASTPGGERYEQYF. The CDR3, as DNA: TGTGCCAGCACCCCTGGGGGGGAGCGGTACGAGCAGTACTTC.